The 8 T cell receptor beta chains listed next were all sequenced from one sample in a study (dated by TCRdb to 2016 to 2018). Preparation of the library involved RT-PCR. For sequencing, an Illumina MiSeq was employed. TCRdb reprocessing: public reads trimmed at Q25 with fastp, clones called with MiXCR, in-frame beta chains kept. Records with the same CDR3 protein are collapsed into one entry carrying the most frequent genes and DNA. This sample gives more than 600,000 distinct CDR3 sequences in total; 11% to 15% of them show up just once. The ten largest clones add up to 3% to 4.5% of the sample. Sequencing was done on a sample of memory CD4+ T cells from blood. The source of these receptors is a female donor in good health, serving as a healthy control.

A remark on this clonotype: The conserved phenylalanine or tryptophan normally closing the CDR3 is absent here, so this likely arose from a read error. It is unclear where the CDR3 begins or ends on the DNA, so no DNA is shown, and the CDR3 is as TCRdb lists it. V is TRBV10-3 and J is TRBJ2-5. The germline V gene has CDR1 ENHRY and CDR2 SYGVKD. Including both end residues, the CDR3 is 9 amino acids long. This chain's CDR3 is CAISEPMDL.

V usage is TRBV10-3 and J usage is TRBJ2-3; 7 bases agree with TRBD2. V was pared by 11 bases and J by 0 bases, with 2 bases of the junction left unmatched. The CDR3 consists of 12 residues. Germline CDR1 reads ENHRY; CDR2 reads SYGVKD. The CDR3 loop is CAVGGSTDTQYF. Written as DNA, the CDR3 is TGTGCCGTGGGGGGGAGCACAGATACGCAGTATTTT.

This clonotype came up many times. The rearrangement uses TRBV6-1 and TRBJ1-6; maybe TRBD1 (6 bases). This CDR3 has 14 amino acids. V gave up 5 bases and J gave up 7 bases, with 12 bases separating them. Germline V gene lookup returns CDR1 MNHNS and CDR2 SASEGT. The CDR3 DNA sequence: TGTGCCAGCAGTCCCGACAGGTCGAATTCACCCCTCCACTTT. Translated: CASSPDRSNSPLHF.

This clonotype was counted at least ten times. The rearrangement links TRBV29-1 to TRBJ2-1; 12 bases line up with TRBD2. CDR1 and CDR2 from the germline V gene are SQVTM and ANQGSEA. V was clipped by 6 bases and J by 2 bases; unmatched bases: 2. The CDR3 sequence is 14 residues long. The CDR3 DNA reads as TGCAGCGTCAGACTAGCGGGAGCCTACAATGAGCAGTTCTTC. Translated: CSVRLAGAYNEQFF.

The CDR3 loop is CASSWGGGGDQPQHF. The CDR3, as DNA: TGTGCCAGCAGCTGGGGTGGGGGTGGTGATCAGCCCCAGCATTTT. The rearrangement joins TRBV7-9 to TRBJ1-5; possible D gene TRBD1, 5 bases. From germline, CDR1 is SEHNR and CDR2 FQNEAQ (reference sequence). The CDR3 totals 15 residues. Trimming shortened V by 4 bases and J by 5 bases, and 15 bases separated the two germline ends.

The chain links TRBV27 to TRBJ1-1; TRBD1 matches at 10 bases. Losses at the gene ends were 8 bases for V and 4 bases for J; bases not matched to a gene: 4. In germline, CDR1 is MNHEY, CDR2 SMNVEV (reference sequence). The CDR3 loop spans 13 amino acids. In DNA form, the CDR3 reads TGTGCCAGCGGGTGGACAGGGGGCACTGAAGCTTTCTTT. Encoded protein: CASGWTGGTEAFF.

The V gene is TRBV5-1, the J gene TRBJ2-5; TRBD2 matches at 12 bases. J was trimmed by 1 base and V by 7 bases; bases with no gene match: 5. Germline CDR1 SGHRS, CDR2 YFSETQ. The CDR3 contains 15 residues. CDR3 region: CASARTSGTQETQYF. In DNA form, the CDR3 reads TGCGCCAGCGCTCGGACTAGCGGGACCCAAGAGACCCAGTACTTC. The full variable domain, with the rest looked up from reference TRBV5-1 and TRBJ2-5, is KAGVTQTPRYLIKTRGQQVTLSCSPISGHRSVSWYQQTPGQGLQFLFEYFSETQRNKGNFPGRFSGRQFSNSRSEMNVSTLELGDSALYLCASARTSGTQETQYFGPGTRLLVL.

This sequence joins TRBV20-1 and TRBJ1-2; TRBD1 matches at 8 bases. CDR1 is DFQATT and CDR2 is SNEGSKA in the germline V gene (reference sequence). CDR3 length: 13 residues. V lost 6 bases to trimming and J lost 6 bases; unmatched junction nucleotides: 9. In nucleotides, the CDR3 is TGCAGTGCGTCGAAACAGGGGGAGGATGGCTACACCTTC. Amino acids: CSASKQGEDGYTF.